The rows below give T cell receptor beta chains drawn from one sample of a study of T cells in Graves' hyperthyroidism and ophthalmopathy. TCRdb used MiXCR to reprocess the multiplex PCR reads, holding one entry per CDR3 protein. This sample has some 550,000 distinct CDR3 sequences, with less than 25% found just once. The sequenced sample consisted of blood. These receptors were obtained from a man in his late teens or twenties with Graves' hyperthyroidism. Each CDR3 is given with its conserved first and last residue. The D gene is left open where the match is weak. Clone size is not always given. Where it is, it says once, few, many or a class for expanded clones.

clone_size	v_call	j_call	d_call	cdr3_nt	cdr3_aa
many	TRBV27	TRBJ2-5	NA	TGTGCCAGCAGTAACCTAAAAGAGACCCAGTACTTC	CASSNLKETQYF
many	TRBV5-1	TRBJ2-6	NA	TGCGCCAGCGGGGACGCCTTCTCTGGGGCCAACGTCCTGACTTTC	CASGDAFSGANVLTF
many	TRBV30	TRBJ1-5	NA	TGTGCCTGGAGTCCAGGGATCGATCAGCCCCAGCATTTT	CAWSPGIDQPQHF
NA	TRBV2	TRBJ1-2	TRBD1	TGTGCCAGCAGTGATGCGACAGGGGGCCTCTACTATGGCTACACCTTC	CASSDATGGLYYGYTF
many	TRBV20-1	TRBJ2-5	NA	TGCAGTGCTAGAGATTGGAGTGGGGAGACCCAGTACTTC	CSARDWSGETQYF
many	TRBV20-1	TRBJ2-7	TRBD2	TGCAGTGCTGACCAGGCGGGGGGGACCTACGAGCAGTACTTC	CSADQAGGTYEQYF
few	TRBV15	TRBJ2-2	NA	TGTGCCACCAGCAGAGGGGATCAGAACACCGGGGAGCTGTTTTTT	CATSRGDQNTGELFF
many	TRBV6-5	TRBJ1-5	NA	TGTGCCAGCAGTTACTCTCCCATTAGCAATCAGCCCCAGCATTTT	CASSYSPISNQPQHF
NA	TRBV6-1	TRBJ1-2	NA	TGTGCCAGCAGAAAGACAGTGGAAGCAGGCTACACCTTC	CASRKTVEAGYTF
many	TRBV19	TRBJ1-1	NA	TGTGCCAGTAGTATGGGGTACACTGAAGCTTTCTTT	CASSMGYTEAFF
many	TRBV11-2	TRBJ1-2	NA	TGTGCCAGCAGCAAGACAGAGGGTGGCTACACCTTC	CASSKTEGGYTF
many	TRBV2	TRBJ1-1	NA	TGTGCCAGCAGAGCCTGGACAGAGAACACTGAAGCTTTCTTT	CASRAWTENTEAFF
NA	TRBV6-1	TRBJ2-5	NA	TGTGCCAGCAGTGAGGCGGCAGGTGGAGAGACCCAGTACTTC	CASSEAAGGETQYF
NA	TRBV6-1	TRBJ1-1	NA	TGTGGCAGCAGTGACCGGAACACTGAAGCCTTCTTT	CGSSDRNTEAFF
many	TRBV29-1	TRBJ2-7	TRBD2	TGCAGCGTTGATGATAGCGGGGGTTACGAGCAGTACTTC	CSVDDSGGYEQYF
NA	TRBV12-3/TRBV12-4	TRBJ1-5	NA	TGTGCCAGCAGTCCGAGACTGAGCAATCAGCCCCAGCATTTT	CASSPRLSNQPQHF
many	TRBV6-1	TRBJ1-5	NA	TGTGCCAGCAGTGTCTTTGCCAATCAGCCCCAGCATTTT	CASSVFANQPQHF
many	TRBV12-3/TRBV12-4	TRBJ1-2	TRBD1	TGTGCCAGCAGGAGACAGGGTGAAGGCTACACCTTC	CASRRQGEGYTF
NA	TRBV4-1	TRBJ1-2	NA	TGCGCCAGCAGCCAACCCGGGACAAAACCAGGAGGCTACACCTTC	CASSQPGTKPGGYTF
NA	TRBV5-1	TRBJ1-1	NA	TGCGCCAGCAGATCCGAATTCAGGGTGTACACTGAAGCTCTCTTT	CASRSEFRVYTEALF
many	TRBV20-1	TRBJ1-1	NA	TGCAGTGCTAGGGGACATCCTGAAGCTTTCTTT	CSARGHPEAFF
NA	TRBV2	TRBJ2-7	TRBD1	TGTGCCAGCAGGTGGACAGGGACACTGACCTACGAGCAGTACTTC	CASRWTGTLTYEQYF
few	TRBV6-1	TRBJ2-5	NA	TGTGCCAGCAGTGAGGAGGGTGCTCGGGGGTGGATAAAAGAGACCCAGTACTTC	CASSEEGARGWIKETQYF
NA	TRBV6-1	TRBJ2-5	TRBD2	TGTGCCAGCACAACTAGCGGGAGTAGGGAGACCCAGTACTTC	CASTTSGSRETQYF
NA	TRBV25-1	TRBJ1-2	TRBD1	TGTGCCAGCAGTGAAGGTCGGGGGACAGGGCCCCTTCGGGGCTACACCTTC	CASSEGRGTGPLRGYTF
NA	TRBV6-5	TRBJ2-7	TRBD2	TGTGCCAGCAGTTATTCCGCCAGACTAGCTCCTGCCTACGAGCAGTACTTC	CASSYSARLAPAYEQYF
few	TRBV12-3/TRBV12-4	TRBJ1-2	NA	TGTGCCAGCAGCTCTCTAGACCGACAGTCTAACTATGGCTACACCTTC	CASSSLDRQSNYGYTF
few	TRBV19	TRBJ2-5	TRBD2	TGTGTCCGGGGGGGCTATCAGACCCAGTACTTC	CVRGGYQTQYF
many	TRBV19	TRBJ2-7	TRBD1	TGTGCCAGTAGCAAAGGGGGGACAGGGTCCTACGAGCAGTACTTC	CASSKGGTGSYEQYF